This TCR beta chain was captured in a study of shared clonotypes between healthy human individuals. The CDR3 runs to 15 residues. Between the trimmed V and J ends, which lost 4 bases and 0 bases, there was a span of 11 bases. Per the germline V gene, CDR1 is SNHLY and CDR2 is FYNNEI. Method: immunoSEQ multiplex PCR; TCRdb's copy keeps in-frame clones and lacks some. The sample carries over 700,000 clones, just under 75% recorded once. General study findings and limits: Generation of non-shared clonotypes was less probable than generation of clonotypes shared by all four donors. Represented genetic and exposure-history diversity was restricted by having few donors. An expected dependence of interdonor clonotype sharing on sequencing depth was noted.

On this clone itself: The antigen is not known.

Researchers partitioned CD4+ cells into CD45RA+ naive and CD45RA-negative memory subsets. The J gene is TRBJ2-3, the V gene TRBV2; D perhaps matches TRBD2 (5 bases). Sequencing was carried out using memory CD4+ T cells sorted from blood. Subset specified: CD45RA-negative fraction. The TCR was taken from a woman aged 25 to 39 in good health. The CDR3 DNA reads as TGTGCCAGCAGTGTGGAGGCCTCTAGCACAGATACGCAGTATTTT. It encodes CASSVEASSTDTQYF. The full variable domain, in which reference TRBV2 and TRBJ2-3 provide the parts outside the CDR3, is EPEVTQTPSHQVTQMGQEVILRCVPISNHLYFYWYRQILGQKVEFLVSFYNNEISEKSEIFDDQFSVERPDGSNFTLKIRSTKLEDSAMYFCASSVEASSTDTQYFGPGTRLTVL.